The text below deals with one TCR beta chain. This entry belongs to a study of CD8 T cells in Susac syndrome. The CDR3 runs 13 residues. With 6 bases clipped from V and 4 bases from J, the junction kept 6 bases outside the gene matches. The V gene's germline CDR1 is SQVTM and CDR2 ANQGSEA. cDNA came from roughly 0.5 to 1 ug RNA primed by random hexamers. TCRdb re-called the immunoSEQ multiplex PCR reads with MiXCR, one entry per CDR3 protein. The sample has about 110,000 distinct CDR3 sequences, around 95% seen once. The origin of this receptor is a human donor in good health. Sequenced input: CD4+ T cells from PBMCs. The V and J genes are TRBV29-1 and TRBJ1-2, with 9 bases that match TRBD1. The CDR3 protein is CSVGQGPTYGYTF. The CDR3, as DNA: TGCAGCGTCGGACAGGGGCCTACCTATGGCTACACCTTC.